This TCR beta chain was observed in a study of blood T cell repertoires in COVID-19. Background on the study: Spain, Italy and the United States supplied samples that represented acute and convalescent COVID-19. The analysed material was cDNA or gDNA that came from T cells, B-cell-depleted T cells, or PBMCs.

The CDR3 is 15 amino acids. The trim removed 7 bases at V and 4 bases at J, leaving 7 bases unmatched. Germline V lookup: CDR1 MNHNY, CDR2 SVGAGI (reference sequence). Authors' data handling: Quantification of nucleated cells was approximated via reference gene primer amplification. Produced via immunoSEQ multiplex PCR; TCRdb's table is partial and in-frame only. V and J calls and clone size are copied from that table; D and trimming were computed from the DNA. This sample has more than 45,000 clones, with about 90% found just once. The genes are TRBV6-6 and TRBJ2-1; 10 bases are shared with TRBD1. The TCR sequence derives from a man between 65 and 80 years old with active COVID-19. Input material: peripheral blood. Here the CDR3 reads CASTRQGALYNEQFF. CDR3 nucleotide sequence: TGTGCCAGCACCCGACAGGGGGCTCTATACAATGAGCAGTTCTTC.